These T cell receptor beta chains were read from a single sample in a study of shared clonotypes between healthy human individuals. TCRdb's copy holds only in-frame clones and misses some; the assay was immunoSEQ multiplex PCR. The sample has hundreds of thousands of clones, around 76% seen once. The sequencing input was PBMCs. The source is a woman aged 40 to 50 in good health. Some clones in this sample may be carry-over from other donors' samples. The CDR3 runs from the conserved cysteine through the conserved F or W. D genes are given only for firm matches. Clone size, where shown, is once, few, many, or a class for clones that have expanded.

d_gene	len	v_gene	abundance	j_gene	CDR3aa	CDR3nt
.	12	TRBV7-9	.	TRBJ2-5	CASSFALETQYF	TGTGCCAGCAGCTTCGCGTTGGAGACCCAGTACTTC
.	11	TRBV30	.	TRBJ2-7	CAWSPRDEQYF	TGTGCCTGGAGTCCCAGGGATGAGCAGTACTTC
.	14	TRBV2	.	TRBJ1-6	CASTPRTGNSPLHF	TGTGCCAGCACCCCCCGGACGGGTAATTCACCCCTCCACTTT
TRBD2	17	TRBV5-1	.	TRBJ2-1	CASSPTSGRASGNEQFF	TGCGCCAGCAGCCCGACTAGCGGGAGGGCCTCAGGAAATGAGCAGTTCTTC
TRBD1	17	TRBV7-2	.	TRBJ1-1	CASSRRQGAIGGTEAFF	TGTGCCAGCAGCAGACGACAGGGGGCAATAGGGGGCACTGAAGCTTTCTTT
TRBD2	15	TRBV7-9	.	TRBJ2-1	CASARGGGVRNEQFF	TGTGCCAGCGCCCGGGGGGGCGGGGTAAGAAATGAGCAGTTCTTC
.	13	TRBV4-3	few	TRBJ2-5	CASSQVQEETQYF	TGCGCCAGCAGCCAAGTGCAGGAAGAGACCCAGTACTTC
.	16	TRBV28	few	TRBJ1-1	CASRPLTDTLNTEAFF	TGTGCCAGCAGACCGCTTACGGACACCTTGAACACTGAAGCTTTCTTT
.	13	TRBV5-6	few	TRBJ1-1	CASSLGTVTEAFF	TGTGCCAGCAGCTTGGGGACAGTCACTGAAGCTTTCTTT
.	12	TRBV29-1	.	TRBJ2-7	CSVGRTSYEQYF	TGCAGCGTTGGTCGAACCTCCTACGAGCAGTACTTC
.	14	TRBV9	.	TRBJ2-3	CASRSAGGTDTQYF	TGTGCCAGCAGATCCGCCGGGGGCACAGATACGCAGTATTTT
.	13	TRBV27	.	TRBJ2-1	CASSPTAYNEQFF	TGTGCCAGCAGTCCGACGGCCTACAATGAGCAGTTCTTC
.	15	TRBV18	.	TRBJ2-3	CASSPGLTVTDTQYF	TGTGCCAGCTCACCAGGGCTAACAGTCACAGATACGCAGTATTTT
TRBD1	14	TRBV29-1	.	TRBJ1-1	CSGEGQLMNTEAFF	TGCAGCGGCGAGGGACAGCTCATGAACACTGAAGCTTTCTTT
.	13	TRBV5-1	once	TRBJ2-1	CASSRELRREQFF	TGCGCCAGCAGCCGGGAACTTAGACGGGAGCAGTTCTTC
.	14	TRBV19	.	TRBJ1-5	CASSTQDSNQPQHF	TGTGCCAGTAGTACACAGGATAGCAATCAGCCCCAGCATTTT
.	14	TRBV18	.	TRBJ2-7	CASSPPVGLYEQYF	TGTGCCAGCTCACCACCCGTGGGGTTGTACGAGCAGTACTTC
TRBD2	16	TRBV7-9	.	TRBJ2-1	CASSASGGYSYNEQFF	TGTGCCAGCAGCGCTAGCGGGGGGTACTCCTACAATGAGCAGTTCTTC
.	14	TRBV5-1	.	TRBJ1-1	CASSSIQGMAEAFF	TGCGCCAGCAGCTCAATACAGGGAATGGCTGAAGCTTTCTTT
TRBD2	15	TRBV27	.	TRBJ2-3	CASSQGLAATDTQYF	TGTGCCAGCAGTCAAGGACTAGCGGCAACAGATACGCAGTATTTT
.	14	TRBV2	few	TRBJ2-3	CASREATRLDTQYF	TGTGCCAGCAGGGAGGCAACGAGGTTAGATACGCAGTATTTT
.	12	TRBV7-2	.	TRBJ1-4	CASSSPGEKLFF	TGTGCCAGCAGCTCCCCGGGCGAAAAACTGTTTTTT
.	12	TRBV11-3	.	TRBJ2-5	CASRGIGETQYF	TGTGCCAGCCGGGGTATTGGCGAGACCCAGTACTTC
TRBD1	14	TRBV4-2	.	TRBJ1-2	CASSPLGGQGVYAF	TGTGCCAGCAGCCCACTAGGCGGACAGGGGGTCTACGCCTTC
TRBD2	17	TRBV5-1	.	TRBJ2-7	CASSSGFGTSGAYEQYF	TGCGCCAGCAGCTCGGGTTTCGGGACTAGCGGGGCCTACGAGCAGTACTTC
TRBD1	16	TRBV5-1	few	TRBJ2-7	CASSSRADRVGYEQYF	TGCGCCAGCAGCTCCAGGGCGGACAGGGTAGGTTACGAGCAGTACTTC
.	16	TRBV30	.	TRBJ2-5	CAWSVGAEGLRETQYF	TGTGCCTGGAGTGTTGGAGCGGAGGGGTTGAGGGAGACCCAGTACTTC
.	17	TRBV5-1	.	TRBJ1-5	CASSLARDILSNQPQHF	TGCGCCAGCAGCTTGGCCCGGGACATACTTAGCAATCAGCCCCAGCATTTT
TRBD2	17	TRBV19	.	TRBJ2-7	CASSPPGLAGEAYEQYF	TGTGCCAGTAGTCCACCGGGACTAGCGGGAGAGGCGTACGAGCAGTACTTC
.	15	TRBV4-2	.	TRBJ2-7	CASSLGSGTSYEQYF	TGTGCCAGCAGCTTGGGTAGTGGAACCTCCTACGAGCAGTACTTC
TRBD1	13	TRBV13	.	TRBJ1-1	CASSLEQGPEAFF	TGTGCCAGCAGCTTAGAACAGGGGCCTGAAGCTTTCTTT
TRBD2	16	TRBV7-9	.	TRBJ2-2	CASSSRLAGGIGELFF	TGTGCCAGCAGCTCCCGACTAGCGGGAGGAATCGGGGAGCTGTTTTTT
TRBD1	13	TRBV30	.	TRBJ2-7	CAWKRGQGYEQYF	TGTGCCTGGAAACGCGGACAGGGCTACGAGCAGTACTTC
.	17	TRBV4-3	.	TRBJ1-2	CASSHIPTGVMGYGHTF	TGCGCCAGCAGCCACATCCCGACGGGGGTCATGGGGTATGGCCATACCTTC
TRBD2	17	TRBV5-1	few	TRBJ2-1	CASSLGGLAGGPVEQFF	TGCGCCAGCAGCTTGGGGGGACTAGCGGGAGGGCCGGTTGAGCAGTTCTTC
TRBD1	16	TRBV12-5	once	TRBJ2-3	CASGFSGQGRADTQYF	TGTGCTAGTGGTTTCTCCGGACAGGGGAGGGCAGATACGCAGTATTTT
.	17	TRBV21-1	.	TRBJ2-2	CASSKGATVQDTGELFF	TGTGCCAGCAGCAAGGGGGCCACAGTCCAGGACACCGGGGAGCTGTTTTTT
.	12	TRBV7-9	.	TRBJ2-7	CASSLGSYEQYF	TGTGCCAGCAGCTTAGGCAGCTACGAGCAGTACTTC